Presented here are 8 T cell receptor beta chains from one specimen sequenced in a study of CD8 T cells in ankylosing spondylitis. Findings and caveats of the study: The study identified a TCR beta motif of under ten highly homologous variants that appeared characteristic of ankylosing spondylitis blood.

Each CDR3 protein gets one entry after TCRdb re-called the 5' RACE reads with MiXCR. The sample records 200,000 to 250,000 distinct CDR3 sequences, about 7% being singletons. These receptors have no identified antigens. Sequencing used blood, either unsorted or a sorted T cell fraction (not recorded which). The receptors here all came from a male donor with ankylosing spondylitis.

This clonotype was recorded many times. This chain joins TRBV4-3 and TRBJ2-1, with 10 bases lining up with TRBD2. Germline V lookup: CDR1 LGHNA, CDR2 YSLEER. V trimming: 0 bases; J trimming: 8 bases; junction bases outside the gene matches: 7. The CDR3 has 16 amino acids. DNA for the CDR3: TGCGCCAGCAGCCAAGAGGGTAGCGGGGGGTACTATGAGCAGTTCTTC. Translated: CASSQEGSGGYYEQFF.

The CDR3 loop is CASSEFAHRDVPGPPPETQYF. As DNA, the CDR3 is TGTGCCAGCAGTGAATTTGCTCATAGAGATGTTCCGGGCCCACCTCCAGAGACCCAGTACTTC. The chain carries TRBV25-1 and TRBJ2-5; D is unclear. CDR3 length: 21 residues. Looked up from germline, CDR1 is MGHDK and CDR2 is SYGVNS. Trimming removed 1 base at V and 4 bases at J, with 31 bases between. Filled out from reference TRBV25-1 and TRBJ2-5, the complete variable domain reads EADIYQTPRYLVIGTGKKITLECSQTMGHDKMYWYQQDPGMELHLIHYSYGVNSTEKGDLSSESTVSRIRTEHFPLTLESARPSHTSQYLCASSEFAHRDVPGPPPETQYFGPGTRLLVL.

The sample holds many counts of this clonotype. The V and J genes are TRBV11-2 and TRBJ2-7; D gene uncertain. V was pared by 5 bases and J by 2 bases, with 13 bases between. Per the germline V gene, CDR1 is SGHAT and CDR2 is FQNNGV. The CDR3 length is 14 residues. In DNA, the CDR3 is TGTGCCAGCAGCCCCCCACGACGGCCCTACGAGCAGTACTTC. It translates to CASSPPRRPYEQYF.

A note on this clonotype: Mismatch with germline at one junction end may stem from a read error. The V and J genes are TRBV20-1 and TRBJ2-7, with 13 bases lining up with TRBD2. This CDR3 comprises 16 residues. Germline V CDR1 and CDR2: DFQATT, SNEGSKA (reference sequence). CDR3 protein: CCARPRTSGRAYEQYF. Written as DNA, the CDR3 is TGCTGTGCTAGACCAAGGACTAGCGGGAGAGCCTACGAGCAGTACTTC.

This clonotype was counted many times. The chain uses TRBV6-2 or TRBV6-3 and TRBJ2-7, with D perhaps TRBD1 (5 bases). Germline CDR1 and CDR2: MNHEY and SVGEGT. Trimming cost V 2 bases and J 1 base, with 12 bases left between them. The CDR3 length is 15 residues. The CDR3 sequence: CASSYVAQESYEQYF. CDR3 sequence (DNA): TGTGCCAGCAGTTACGTTGCACAGGAGTCCTACGAGCAGTACTTC.

This clonotype was seen many times. The chain uses TRBV7-9 and TRBJ2-1, with no clear D. The CDR3 sequence is 15 residues long. The germline V gene has CDR1 SEHNR and CDR2 FQNEAQ (reference sequence). The V gene lost 5 bases and the J gene lost 8 bases, with 19 bases spanning the gap. The CDR3 loop reads CASSLSSRSFYEQFF. CDR3 in DNA: TGTGCCAGCAGCCTTAGTAGCAGATCCTTCTATGAGCAGTTCTTC.

This clonotype was seen at least ten times. The chain links TRBV7-2 to TRBJ2-1; D unresolved. Germline-derived CDR1 and CDR2 are SGHTA and FQGNSA. The CDR3 sequence is 15 residues long. V lost 5 bases and J 2 bases, leaving 13 bases between the germline ends. This CDR3 reads CASSLESWAYNEQFF. CDR3 nucleotides: TGTGCCAGCAGCCTGGAAAGTTGGGCCTACAATGAGCAGTTCTTC.

In this sample, this clonotype turned up many times. This rearrangement joins TRBV7-9 to TRBJ2-2; TRBD2 agrees at 7 bases. Germline V gene sequence: CDR1 SEHNR, CDR2 FQNEAQ (reference sequence). The CDR3 contains 15 residues. Trimming at V came to 5 bases and at J to 8 bases, leaving 11 bases not matched to a gene. The CDR3 DNA sequence: TGTGCCAGCAGCCCGAGGGACTACCGGCGAGGGGAGCTGTTTTTT. This codes for CASSPRDYRRGELFF.